Listed below are T cell receptor beta chains from one sample, sequenced in a study of cytomegalovirus exposure and HLA in healthy donors. Libraries were prepared by immunoSEQ multiplex PCR; TCRdb keeps only in-frame clonotypes and omits some of them. The table shows about 190,000 clones, with approximately 84% occurring only once. The source material was PBMCs. These receptors were obtained from a man in his fifties in good health and CMV-seronegative. Each CDR3 is given without its conserved first and last residue. D genes are given only for firm matches.

V gene	J gene	D gene	CDR3 protein
TRBV11-2	TRBJ2-3	-	ASSYGFSSTDTQY
TRBV19	TRBJ1-2	-	ASTRGGANYGYT
TRBV11-2	TRBJ2-7	TRBD2	ASSYTTRLAGGAYEQY
TRBV6-4	TRBJ2-2	TRBD1	ASSLEQGAGELF
TRBV29-1	TRBJ1-2	-	SVSWGRHGYT
TRBV5-4	TRBJ2-2	-	ASSLFQGGGTGELF
TRBV5-1	TRBJ2-2	-	ASSLGGKRAGELF
TRBV2	TRBJ1-2	-	ASSDDSYYGYT
TRBV27	TRBJ2-7	TRBD2	ASSLFYVPEVAGGDEQY
TRBV7-7	TRBJ2-5	TRBD2	ASSLGLSGGYQETQY
TRBV27	TRBJ1-1	-	ASSPLRGGTEAF
TRBV7-2	TRBJ1-2	TRBD1	ASSSGQGLRYT
TRBV9	TRBJ1-6	-	ASSVEGKNSPLH
TRBV15	TRBJ1-5	TRBD1	ATSGGTAFNQPQH
TRBV19	TRBJ1-1	-	ASSSGDWVMRTEAF
TRBV7-9	TRBJ2-7	TRBD2	ASQGTSGSYEQY
TRBV7-2	TRBJ2-2	TRBD1	ASSLDRVSGTGELF
TRBV9	TRBJ2-5	-	ASSVAGGSGETQY
TRBV10-3	TRBJ2-3	-	AISGQDYDTQY
TRBV30	TRBJ1-1	-	AWNPGGGYTEAF
TRBV4-3	TRBJ2-2	TRBD1	ASSQGTGVTGELF
TRBV7-9	TRBJ1-4	TRBD1	SSSPGQGVEKLF
TRBV6-1	TRBJ2-5	TRBD2	ASSEAGGKETQY
TRBV10-3	TRBJ1-2	TRBD1	AISSAGGTNYGCT
TRBV11-2	TRBJ2-7	-	ASSRNADSSYEQY
TRBV9	TRBJ1-2	-	ASSVEGLSNYGYT
TRBV6-5	TRBJ1-5	TRBD1	ASGGGLNQPQH
TRBV7-2	TRBJ2-3	TRBD2	ASSVSGAYTDTQY
TRBV2	TRBJ2-1	-	ASTKRGGVSSYNEQF
TRBV27	TRBJ2-7	-	AGAYSGGLSSYEQY
TRBV7-8	TRBJ1-2	TRBD1	ASSLAGTGGGYGYT
TRBV2	TRBJ1-1	-	ASSGVGIAEAF
TRBV7-6	TRBJ1-6	TRBD1	ASSLVGQGDSPLH
TRBV2	TRBJ2-1	TRBD2	ASSEVSGSSNEQF
TRBV9	TRBJ1-6	-	ASSVAREIASPLH
TRBV2	TRBJ2-1	TRBD1	ASSGGTGKQF
TRBV25-1	TRBJ2-7	-	ASSVTGTYEQY
TRBV18	TRBJ1-1	-	ASSPSKGAEAF
TRBV7-3	TRBJ2-3	-	ASSLAVTDTQY
TRBV15	TRBJ2-3	-	ATSRGAGTQY
TRBV6-5	TRBJ1-1	-	ASSSDRITEAF
TRBV7-9	TRBJ1-4	-	ASSSITGGGEKLF
TRBV10-3	TRBJ2-3	-	AISESTTSTDTQY
TRBV5-1	TRBJ1-2	TRBD1	ASSPGDSVSYGYT
TRBV13	TRBJ2-1	-	ASSNTGTEQF
TRBV7-2	TRBJ2-7	TRBD1	ASSNSAGQGTYEQY